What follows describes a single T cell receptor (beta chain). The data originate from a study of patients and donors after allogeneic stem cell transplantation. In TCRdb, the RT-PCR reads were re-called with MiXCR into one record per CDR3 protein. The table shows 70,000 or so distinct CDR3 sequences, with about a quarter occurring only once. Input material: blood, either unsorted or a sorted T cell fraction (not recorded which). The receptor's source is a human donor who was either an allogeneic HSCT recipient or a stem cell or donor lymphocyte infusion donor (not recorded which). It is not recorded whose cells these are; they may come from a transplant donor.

The CDR3 here is CASSAGNLLLADTQYF. CDR3 bases: TGTGCCAGCAGCGCGGGGAACCTTCTCTTGGCAGATACGCAGTATTTT. J is TRBJ2-3 and V is TRBV5-8; D perhaps matches TRBD2 (6 bases). This CDR3 is built from 16 residues. Trimming left V 4 bases short and J 4 bases short, with 19 bases between. Germline V lookup: CDR1 SGHTS, CDR2 YDEGEE. The variable domain in full, with the rest retrieved from reference TRBV5-8 and TRBJ2-3, is EAGVTQSPTHLIKTRGQQATLRCSPISGHTSVYWYQQALGLGLQFLLWYDEGEERNRGNFPPRFSGRQFPNYSSELNVNALELEDSALYLCASSAGNLLLADTQYFGPGTRLTVL.